The T cell receptor beta chain described here comes from a study of OX40 agonist ivuxolimab in advanced cancers. Overall study findings and caveats: Low levels of normalized T-cell clonal expansion also appeared in some nonresponders. Partial responders at 0.1-3.0 mg/kg had among the lowest clonal expansion. Clonal expansion by week 6 occurred in CD4+ and CD8+ blood T cells (at 0.1 to 3.0 mg/kg).

This table comes from immunoSEQ multiplex PCR, and its TCRdb copy is limited to in-frame clones, with some not included. The repertoire includes 50,000 or so clones, 84% of them detected once, and approximately 4.3% sits in the top ten. CDR3 length: 15 amino acids. V was pared by 6 bases and J by 3 bases, with 8 bases of the junction left unmatched. Germline CDR1 and CDR2: MNHNY and SVGAGI (reference sequence). Concerning this clone itself: Its antigen is not known.

The chain joins TRBV6-6 to TRBJ2-3; 8 bases agree with TRBD2. The sequences come from CD4+ or CD8+ T cells sorted from blood, collected in a trial of the OX40 agonist ivuxolimab. The sequence was obtained from an adult with an advanced solid tumor such as melanoma, head and neck, liver or kidney cancer. The CDR3 sequence: CASSPWAGGTDTQYF. Written as DNA, the CDR3 is TGTGCCAGCAGCCCCTGGGCGGGAGGAACAGATACGCAGTATTTT.